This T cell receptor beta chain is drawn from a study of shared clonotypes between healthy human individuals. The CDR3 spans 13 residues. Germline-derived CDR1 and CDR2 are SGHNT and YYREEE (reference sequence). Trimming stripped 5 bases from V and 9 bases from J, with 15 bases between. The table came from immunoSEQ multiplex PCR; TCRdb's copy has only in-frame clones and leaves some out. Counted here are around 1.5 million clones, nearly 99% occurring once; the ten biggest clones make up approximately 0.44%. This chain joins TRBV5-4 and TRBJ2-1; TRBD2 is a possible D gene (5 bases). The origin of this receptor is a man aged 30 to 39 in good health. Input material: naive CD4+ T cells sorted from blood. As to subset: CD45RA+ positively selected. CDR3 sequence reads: CASRFDYVGEQFF. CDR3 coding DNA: TGTGCCAGCAGGTTCGACTACGTCGGTGAGCAGTTCTTC.